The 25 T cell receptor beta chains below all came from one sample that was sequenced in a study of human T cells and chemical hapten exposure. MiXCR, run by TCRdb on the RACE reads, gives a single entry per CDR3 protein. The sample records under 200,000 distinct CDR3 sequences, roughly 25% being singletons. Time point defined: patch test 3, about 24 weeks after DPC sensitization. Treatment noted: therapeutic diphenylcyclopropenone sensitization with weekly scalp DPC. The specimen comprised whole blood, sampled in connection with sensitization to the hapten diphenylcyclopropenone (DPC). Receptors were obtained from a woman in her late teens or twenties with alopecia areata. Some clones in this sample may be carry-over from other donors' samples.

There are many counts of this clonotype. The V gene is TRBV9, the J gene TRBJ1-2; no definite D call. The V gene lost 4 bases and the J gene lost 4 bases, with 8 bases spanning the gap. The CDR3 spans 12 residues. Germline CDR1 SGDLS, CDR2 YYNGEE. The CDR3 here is CASSPGSYGYTF. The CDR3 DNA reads TGTGCCAGCAGCCCCGGGTCCTATGGCTACACCTTC.

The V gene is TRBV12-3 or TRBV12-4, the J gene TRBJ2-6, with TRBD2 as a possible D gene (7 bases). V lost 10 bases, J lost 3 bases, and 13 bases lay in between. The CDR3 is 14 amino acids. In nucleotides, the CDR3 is TGTGCCATCCTAGGGGGGGTTGGGGCCAACGTCCTGACTTTC. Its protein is CAILGGVGANVLTF.

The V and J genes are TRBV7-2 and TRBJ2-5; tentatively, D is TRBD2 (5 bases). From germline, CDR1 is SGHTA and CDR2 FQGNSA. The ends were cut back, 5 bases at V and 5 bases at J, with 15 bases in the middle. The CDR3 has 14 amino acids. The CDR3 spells CASSPGLVGETQYF. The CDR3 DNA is TGTGCCAGCAGCCCCGGACTGGTTGGGGAGACCCAGTACTTC.

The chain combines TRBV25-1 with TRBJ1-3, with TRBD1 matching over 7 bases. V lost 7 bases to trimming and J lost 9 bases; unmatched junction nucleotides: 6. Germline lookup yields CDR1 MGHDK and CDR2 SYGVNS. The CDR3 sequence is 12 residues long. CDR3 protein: CASTRQGGTIYF. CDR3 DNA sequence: TGTGCCAGCACAAGACAGGGTGGCACCATATATTTT.

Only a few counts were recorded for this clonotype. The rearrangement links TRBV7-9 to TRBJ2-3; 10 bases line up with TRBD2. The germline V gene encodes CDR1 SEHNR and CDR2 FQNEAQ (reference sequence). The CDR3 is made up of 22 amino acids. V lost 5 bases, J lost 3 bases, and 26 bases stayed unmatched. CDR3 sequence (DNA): TGTGCCAGCAGCCTAAATTATCCCCTTCCGGGACTAGCGAGAATTGGGACAGATACGCAGTATTTT. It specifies CASSLNYPLPGLARIGTDTQYF.

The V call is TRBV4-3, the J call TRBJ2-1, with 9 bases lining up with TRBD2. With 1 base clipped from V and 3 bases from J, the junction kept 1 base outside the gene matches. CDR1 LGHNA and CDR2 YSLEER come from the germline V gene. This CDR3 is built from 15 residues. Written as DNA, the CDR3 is TGCGCCAGCAGCCAAGTTAGCGGGAGCTACAATGAGCAGTTCTTC. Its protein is CASSQVSGSYNEQFF.

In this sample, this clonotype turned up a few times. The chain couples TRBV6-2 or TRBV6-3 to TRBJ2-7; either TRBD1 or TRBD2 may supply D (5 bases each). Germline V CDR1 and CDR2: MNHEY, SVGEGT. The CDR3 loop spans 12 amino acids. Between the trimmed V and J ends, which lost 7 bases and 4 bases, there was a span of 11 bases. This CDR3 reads CASKGDSYEQYF. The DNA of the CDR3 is TGTGCCAGCAAGGGAGACAGTTACGAGCAGTACTTC.

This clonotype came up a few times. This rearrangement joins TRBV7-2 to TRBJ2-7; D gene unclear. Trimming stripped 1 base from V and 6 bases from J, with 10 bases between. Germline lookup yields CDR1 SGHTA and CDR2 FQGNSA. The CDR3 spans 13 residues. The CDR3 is CASSLGQVFEQYF. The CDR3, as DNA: TGTGCCAGCAGCTTAGGCCAGGTATTCGAGCAGTACTTC.

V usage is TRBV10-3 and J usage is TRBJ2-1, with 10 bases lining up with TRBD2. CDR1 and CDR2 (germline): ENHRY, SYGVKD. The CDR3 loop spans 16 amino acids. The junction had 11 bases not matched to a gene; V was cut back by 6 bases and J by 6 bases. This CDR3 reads CAIRVSLAGDSNEQFF. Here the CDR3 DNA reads TGTGCCATCAGGGTCTCCCTAGCGGGAGATAGCAATGAGCAGTTCTTC.

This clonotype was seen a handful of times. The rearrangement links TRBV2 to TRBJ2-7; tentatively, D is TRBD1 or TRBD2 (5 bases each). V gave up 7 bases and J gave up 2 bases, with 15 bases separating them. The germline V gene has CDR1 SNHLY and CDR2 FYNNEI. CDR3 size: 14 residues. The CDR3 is CASNPGTPTYEQYF. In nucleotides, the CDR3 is TGTGCCAGCAACCCCGGGACCCCTACCTACGAGCAGTACTTC.

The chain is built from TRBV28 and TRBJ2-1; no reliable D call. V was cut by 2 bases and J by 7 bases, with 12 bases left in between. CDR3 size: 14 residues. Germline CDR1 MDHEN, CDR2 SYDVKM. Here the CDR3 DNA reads TGTGCCAGCAGTTTACCTACGATTGGGAATGAGCAGTTCTTC. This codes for CASSLPTIGNEQFF.

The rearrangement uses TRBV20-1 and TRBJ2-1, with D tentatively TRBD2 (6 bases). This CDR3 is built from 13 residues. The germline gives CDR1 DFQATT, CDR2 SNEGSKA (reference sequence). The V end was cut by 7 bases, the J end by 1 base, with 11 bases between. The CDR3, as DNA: TGCAGTGTAGCGGCTTCGTCCTACAATGAGCAGTTCTTC. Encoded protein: CSVAASSYNEQFF.

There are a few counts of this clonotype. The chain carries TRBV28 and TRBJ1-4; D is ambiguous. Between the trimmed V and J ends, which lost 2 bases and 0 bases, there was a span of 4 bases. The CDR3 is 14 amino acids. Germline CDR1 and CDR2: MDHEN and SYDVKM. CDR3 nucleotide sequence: TGTGCCAGCAGTTTACAAGCAACTAATGAAAAACTGTTTTTT. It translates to CASSLQATNEKLFF.

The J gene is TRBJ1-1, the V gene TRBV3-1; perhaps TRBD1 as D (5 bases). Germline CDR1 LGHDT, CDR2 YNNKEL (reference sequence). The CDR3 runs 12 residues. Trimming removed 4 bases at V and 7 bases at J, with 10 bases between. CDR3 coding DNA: TGTGCCAGCAGCCCTACAGGCTTTGAAGCTTTCTTT. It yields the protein CASSPTGFEAFF.

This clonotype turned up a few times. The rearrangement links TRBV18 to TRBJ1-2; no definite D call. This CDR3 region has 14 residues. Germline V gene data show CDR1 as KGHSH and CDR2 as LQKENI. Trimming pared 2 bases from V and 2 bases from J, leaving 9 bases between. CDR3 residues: CASSPSTVNYGYTF. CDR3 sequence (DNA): TGTGCCAGCTCACCAAGTACAGTGAACTATGGCTACACCTTC.

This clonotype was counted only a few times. The CDR3 spells CACISRGRETQYF. CDR3 bases: TGTGCCTGTATATCCCGGGGGAGAGAGACCCAGTACTTC. The rearrangement uses TRBV30 and TRBJ2-5; D may be TRBD2 (6 bases). The CDR3 has 13 amino acids. Between the trimmed V and J ends, which lost 6 bases and 4 bases, there was a span of 15 bases. CDR1 is GTSNPN, CDR2 SVGIG, per germline (reference sequence). The full variable domain, rest sourced from reference TRBV30 and TRBJ2-5, is SQTIHQWPATLVQPVGSPLSLECTVEGTSNPNLYWYRQAAGRGLQLLFYSVGIGQISSEVPQNLSASRPQDRQFILSSKKLLLSDSGFYLCACISRGRETQYFGPGTRLLVL.

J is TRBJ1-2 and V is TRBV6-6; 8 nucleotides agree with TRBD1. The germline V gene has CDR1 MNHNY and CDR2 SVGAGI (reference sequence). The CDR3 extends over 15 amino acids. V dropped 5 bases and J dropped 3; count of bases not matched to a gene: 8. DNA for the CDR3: TGTGCCAGCAGTACGACAGGGGCGATAGACTATGGCTACACCTTC. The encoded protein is CASSTTGAIDYGYTF.

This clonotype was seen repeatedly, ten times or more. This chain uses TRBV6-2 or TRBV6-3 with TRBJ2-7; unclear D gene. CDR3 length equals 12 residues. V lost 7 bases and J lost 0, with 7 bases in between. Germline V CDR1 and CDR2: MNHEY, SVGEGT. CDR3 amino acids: CASKTDSYEQYF. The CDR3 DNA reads TGTGCCAGCAAAACAGACTCCTACGAGCAGTACTTC.

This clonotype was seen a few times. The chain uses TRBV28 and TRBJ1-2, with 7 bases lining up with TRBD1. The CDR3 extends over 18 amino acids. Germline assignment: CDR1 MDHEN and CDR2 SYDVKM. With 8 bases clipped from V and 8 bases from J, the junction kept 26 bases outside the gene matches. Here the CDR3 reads CASVKVRNPSLTGQGYTF. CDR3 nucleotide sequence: TGTGCCAGCGTGAAGGTCCGAAACCCTAGTCTGACAGGGCAGGGCTACACCTTC.

CDR3 DNA: TGTGCCAGCCAAAGGACTAGCGGGGGGTTAAAGTTCTTC. It yields the protein CASQRTSGGLKFF. V usage is TRBV6-2 or TRBV6-3 and J usage is TRBJ2-1; 14 bases match TRBD2. In germline, CDR1 is MNHEY, CDR2 SVGEGT. J gave up 14 bases and V 8 bases, and 8 bases lay outside the gene matches. This CDR3 comprises 13 residues.

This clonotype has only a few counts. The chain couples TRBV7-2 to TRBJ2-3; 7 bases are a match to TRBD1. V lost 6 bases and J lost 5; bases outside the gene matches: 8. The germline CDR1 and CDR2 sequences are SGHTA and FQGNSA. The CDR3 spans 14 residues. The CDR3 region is CASRRQGELDTQYF. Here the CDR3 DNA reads TGTGCCAGCAGGCGTCAGGGGGAGTTAGATACGCAGTATTTT.

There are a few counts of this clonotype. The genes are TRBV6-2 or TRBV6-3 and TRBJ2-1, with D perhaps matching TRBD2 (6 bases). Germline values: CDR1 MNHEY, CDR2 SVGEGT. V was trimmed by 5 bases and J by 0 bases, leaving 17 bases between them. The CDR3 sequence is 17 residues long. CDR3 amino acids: CASSEPLTGSSYNEQFF. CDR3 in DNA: TGTGCCAGCAGTGAACCTCTAACCGGGAGCTCCTACAATGAGCAGTTCTTC.

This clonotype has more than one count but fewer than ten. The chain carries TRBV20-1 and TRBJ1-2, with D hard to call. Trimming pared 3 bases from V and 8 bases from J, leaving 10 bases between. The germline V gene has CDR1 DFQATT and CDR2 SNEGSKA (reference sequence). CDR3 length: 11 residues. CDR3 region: CSASQAPGYTF. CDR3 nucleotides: TGCAGTGCTAGTCAGGCGCCGGGCTACACCTTC.

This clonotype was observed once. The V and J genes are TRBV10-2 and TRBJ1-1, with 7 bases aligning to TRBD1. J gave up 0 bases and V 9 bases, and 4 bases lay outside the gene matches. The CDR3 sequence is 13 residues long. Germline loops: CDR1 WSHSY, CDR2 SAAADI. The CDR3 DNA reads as TGCGCCAGACGACAGGGTTTGAACACTGAAGCTTTCTTT. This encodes CARRQGLNTEAFF.

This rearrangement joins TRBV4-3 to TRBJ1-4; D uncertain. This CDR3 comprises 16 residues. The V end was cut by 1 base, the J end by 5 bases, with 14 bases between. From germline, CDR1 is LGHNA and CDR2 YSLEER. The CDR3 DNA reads TGCGCCAGCAGCCAAGGAAGCGCAGGTAGAAATGAAAAACTGTTTTTT. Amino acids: CASSQGSAGRNEKLFF.